A single sample gave rise to the 10 T cell receptor beta chains below, sequenced in a study of blood T cell repertoires in COVID-19. Data came from immunoSEQ multiplex PCR; TCRdb stores just in-frame clones and leaves some out. The sample lists more than 200,000 clones, approximately 86% occurring once. Input material: peripheral blood. All receptors derive from a human donor in a cohort sampled during active COVID-19.

The V gene is TRBV9, the J gene TRBJ2-5; TRBD2 agrees at 13 bases. This CDR3 comprises 19 residues. V gave up 4 bases and J gave up 7 bases; unmatched junction bases: 19. Germline CDR1 SGDLS, CDR2 YYNGEE. DNA of the CDR3: TGTGCCAGCAGCCTCCAGCCGGGACTAGCGGGGACCCCTGGAGGGACCCAGTACTTC. Protein sequence: CASSLQPGLAGTPGGTQYF.

Turning to this clone: Other nucleotide sequences from this sample produce the same CDR3. This chain connects TRBV18 to TRBJ1-5; weak D call: TRBD1 (5 bases). V lost 3 bases and J lost 4, with 7 bases in between. The CDR3 runs 13 residues. Germline-derived CDR1 and CDR2 are KGHSH and LQKENI. CDR3 protein: CASSPGQNQPQHF. CDR3 sequence (DNA): TGTGCCAGCTCACCGGGGCAGAATCAGCCCCAGCATTTT. Complete variable domain (other parts from reference TRBV18 and TRBJ1-5): NAGVMQNPRHLVRRRGQEARLRCSPMKGHSHVYWYRQLPEEGLKFMVYLQKENIIDESGMPKERFSAEFPKEGPSILRIQQVVRGDSAAYFCASSPGQNQPQHFGDGTRLSIL.

The V and J genes are TRBV28 and TRBJ2-7; D call uncertain. This CDR3 comprises 14 residues. V was cut by 7 bases and J by 5 bases, with 18 bases left in between. The germline CDR1 and CDR2 sequences are MDHEN and SYDVKM. CDR3 protein: CASNEATGADEQYF. CDR3 in DNA: TGTGCCAGCAATGAAGCTACCGGTGCGGACGAGCAGTACTTC.

V gene TRBV5-1 combines with J gene TRBJ2-7, with D possibly being TRBD2 (5 bases). Trimming took off 4 bases at V and 3 bases at J, with 11 bases between the two ends. Germline V lookup: CDR1 SGHRS, CDR2 YFSETQ. The CDR3 is made up of 13 amino acids. Here the CDR3 reads CASSGPGFYEQYF. The DNA for the CDR3 is TGCGCCAGCAGCGGACCGGGATTCTACGAGCAGTACTTC. The complete variable domain, with remaining parts taken from reference TRBV5-1 and TRBJ2-7, reads KAGVTQTPRYLIKTRGQQVTLSCSPISGHRSVSWYQQTPGQGLQFLFEYFSETQRNKGNFPGRFSGRQFSNSRSEMNVSTLELGDSALYLCASSGPGFYEQYFGPGTRLTVT.

The J gene is TRBJ2-3, the V gene TRBV5-4; D unresolved. The germline V gene encodes CDR1 SGHNT and CDR2 YYREEE (reference sequence). This CDR3 spans 14 amino acids. V was clipped by 0 bases and J by 3 bases, with 8 bases between them. As DNA, the CDR3 is TGTGCCAGCAGCTTGGCCTCCGGTACAGATACGCAGTATTTT. Protein product: CASSLASGTDTQYF.

V is TRBV27 and J is TRBJ2-7, with 7 bases identical to TRBD2. V was clipped by 2 bases and J by 6 bases; unmatched bases: 4. Germline V gene sequence: CDR1 MNHEY, CDR2 SMNVEV (reference sequence). The CDR3 is made up of 13 amino acids. CDR3 nucleotides: TGTGCCAGCAGTTTAGGCGGGAGTAGCGAGCAGTACTTC. Its protein is CASSLGGSSEQYF.

The V and J genes are TRBV12-5 and TRBJ2-3, with TRBD2 matching 10 bases. Germline V gene lookup returns CDR1 LGHNT and CDR2 FRNRAP. This CDR3 has 18 residues. V was clipped by 6 bases and J by 0 bases; unmatched bases: 12. CDR3 in amino acids: CASGRGLAVPTSTDTQYF. The DNA of the CDR3 is TGTGCTAGTGGCCGAGGACTAGCGGTACCCACTAGCACAGATACGCAGTATTTT.

The V call is TRBV9, the J call TRBJ1-1, with D tentatively TRBD1 (6 bases). CDR3 size: 14 residues. V lost 6 bases, J lost 3 bases, and 15 bases lay in between. Germline values: CDR1 SGDLS, CDR2 YYNGEE. CDR3 region: CASTLGAYDTEAFF. CDR3 nucleotide sequence: TGTGCCAGCACCCTGGGGGCATATGACACTGAAGCTTTCTTT.

The genes are TRBV6-5 and TRBJ1-1; maybe TRBD1 (6 bases). Trimming took off 8 bases at V and 1 base at J, with 17 bases between the two ends. CDR1 and CDR2 from the germline V gene are MNHEY and SVGAGI. The CDR3 has 15 residues. The CDR3 is CASPKAGAWNTEAFF. The CDR3 bases are TGTGCCAGCCCCAAAGCAGGGGCGTGGAACACTGAAGCTTTCTTT.

J is TRBJ1-6 and V is TRBV4-1; D is unclear. Germline V gives CDR1 MGHRA, CDR2 YSYEKL. V was trimmed by 1 base and J by 14 bases, leaving 27 bases between them. The CDR3 has 18 amino acids. The CDR3 is CASSQGGVRDGMGLTLHF. The DNA for the CDR3 is TGCGCCAGCAGCCAAGGGGGAGTAAGGGATGGAATGGGTTTAACCCTCCACTTT.